What follows are 23 T cell receptor beta chains derived from one specimen sequenced in a study of T-cell reconstitution after alpha-beta-depleted transplantation in children. Unique molecular identifiers were used in preparing the TCRbeta library. TCRdb re-called the PCR reads with MiXCR, one entry per CDR3 protein. The sample has approximately 350,000 distinct CDR3 sequences, 13% seen once; the top ten hold 4.3%. The sample here was PBMCs, taken from the stem cell graft. The receptors were sampled from a human donor who donated a stem cell graft to a child with Fanconi anemia.

This clonotype was counted a few times. V is TRBV28 and J is TRBJ2-3; D perhaps matches TRBD2 (7 bases). Trimming stripped 5 bases from V and 1 base from J, with 16 bases between. The germline V gene encodes CDR1 MDHEN and CDR2 SYDVKM. The CDR3 consists of 16 residues. CDR3 sequence: CASSAPGGGGTDTQYF. The CDR3 DNA is TGTGCCAGCAGTGCCCCGGGGGGCGGGGGCACAGATACGCAGTATTTT.

Only a few counts were recorded for this clonotype. The gene calls are TRBV28 and TRBJ2-7; TRBD1 might be the D (5 bases). The V end lost 7 bases, the J end lost 4 bases, and 23 bases lay between the germline ends. This CDR3 is 16 amino acids long. Germline lookup yields CDR1 MDHEN and CDR2 SYDVKM. CDR3 sequence (DNA): TGTGCCAGCAATGGTTCAGGGAAAAGCCAAAGTTACGAGCAGTACGTC. Translating gives CASNGSGKSQSYEQYV.

This clonotype has just one count. The chain uses TRBV5-1 and TRBJ2-7, with 7 bases identical to TRBD1. The CDR3 contains 16 residues. Germline loops: CDR1 SGHRS, CDR2 YFSETQ. The ends lost 3 bases at V and 3 bases at J; junction bases unmatched: 12. The CDR3 sequence: CASSCYRGEQNYEQYF. CDR3 nucleotides: TGCGCCAGCAGCTGTTACAGGGGAGAACAGAACTACGAGCAGTACTTC.

V gene TRBV7-2 combines with J gene TRBJ1-5, with 8 bases matching TRBD1. V trimming: 5 bases; J trimming: 6 bases; junction bases outside the gene matches: 3. The CDR3 runs 13 residues. Germline lookup yields CDR1 SGHTA and CDR2 FQGNSA. This CDR3 reads CASSRDRGQPQHF. The CDR3 DNA reads as TGTGCCAGCAGCCGCGACAGGGGTCAGCCCCAGCATTTT.

The table lists this clonotype with many counts. The J gene is TRBJ1-1, the V gene TRBV5-1; the D gene is possibly TRBD1 (5 bases). Trimming shortened V by 1 base and J by 6 bases, and 7 bases separated the two germline ends. The germline gives CDR1 SGHRS, CDR2 YFSETQ. The CDR3 totals 12 residues. The CDR3 nucleotides read TGCGCCAGCAGCTTGTGGGGGGCTGAAGCTTTCTTT. Encoded protein: CASSLWGAEAFF.

In its sample, this clonotype was seen many times. The CDR3 DNA sequence: TGTGCCAGCAGTTTGGGGGGGGCGGGTGAGCAGTTCTTC. Translated, it gives CASSLGGAGEQFF. This chain joins TRBV28 and TRBJ2-1; D perhaps matches TRBD2 (7 bases). The length of the CDR3 is 13 residues. V was pared by 3 bases and J by 9 bases, with 12 bases between. Germline lookup yields CDR1 MDHEN and CDR2 SYDVKM.

This clonotype was recorded many times. A read error may account for a junction end that differs from germline. This rearrangement joins TRBV12-3 or TRBV12-4 to TRBJ1-2, with 10 bases aligning to TRBD1. The CDR3 is 14 amino acids. CDR3 protein: CASSPDRGGYGYTF. The DNA for the CDR3 is TGCGCCAGCAGCCCGGACAGGGGGGGCTATGGCTACACCTTC.

This clonotype was observed many times. This chain links TRBV7-2 with TRBJ2-1, with D possibly TRBD2 on 6 matching bases. In germline, CDR1 is SGHTA, CDR2 FQGNSA. Trimming removed 8 bases at V and 4 bases at J, with 12 bases between. This CDR3 region has 13 residues. The CDR3 DNA sequence: TGTGCCAGCCGCTCGGGGGTATACAATGAGCAGTTCTTC. Translation gives CASRSGVYNEQFF.

The chain is built from TRBV4-3 and TRBJ2-3; 7 bases agree with TRBD2. With V trimmed by 0 bases and J by 7 bases, 10 bases remained unmatched. The germline gives CDR1 LGHNA, CDR2 YSLEER. CDR3 length: 16 amino acids. The CDR3 reads CASSQDSRGERNTQYF. CDR3 nucleotides: TGCGCCAGCAGCCAAGATTCTCGGGGGGAGAGGAATACGCAGTATTTT.

A few counts support this clonotype. This chain joins TRBV6-5 and TRBJ1-1, with unresolved D. CDR3 length: 14 residues. Trimming stripped 0 bases from V and 5 bases from J, with 10 bases between. CDR1 and CDR2 from the germline V gene are MNHEY and SVGAGI. CDR3 loop: CASSYSKVGTEAFF. DNA of the CDR3: TGTGCCAGCAGTTACTCGAAGGTGGGGACTGAAGCTTTCTTT.

In its sample, this clonotype was seen once. V gene TRBV11-2 combines with J gene TRBJ1-3; possibly TRBD1 for D (6 bases). The CDR3 runs to 14 residues. Germline CDR1 and CDR2: SGHAT and FQNNGV. The germline V and J ends were trimmed by 3 bases and 4 bases, with 10 bases remaining between them. As DNA, the CDR3 is TGTGCCAGCAGCTTGGACAGCGTCGGAAACACCATATATTTT. Translating it yields CASSLDSVGNTIYF.

The chain combines TRBV5-1 with TRBJ1-2; no reliable D call. The CDR3 loop spans 14 amino acids. V shed 0 bases and J shed 4 bases, with 10 bases lying between them. From germline, CDR1 is SGHRS and CDR2 YFSETQ. The DNA of the CDR3 is TGCGCCAGCAGCTTGGAGTGGCAGACCTATGGCTACACCTTC. It yields the protein CASSLEWQTYGYTF.

The chain carries TRBV7-2 and TRBJ2-1; 7 bases line up with TRBD1. Germline CDR1 and CDR2: SGHTA and FQGNSA. Germline trimming cut 0 bases from V and 7 bases from J; bases unmatched to any gene: 6. This CDR3 region has 15 residues. The CDR3 bases are TGTGCCAGCAGCTTAGCCACAGGGGTAGGTAATGAGCAGTTCTTC. It yields the protein CASSLATGVGNEQFF.

This clonotype was found a few times. The chain uses TRBV29-1 and TRBJ2-3; D is possibly TRBD2 (6 bases). This CDR3 contains 13 residues. Germline V gene data show CDR1 as SQVTM and CDR2 as ANQGSEA. Trimming took off 7 bases at V and 0 bases at J, with 11 bases between the two ends. CDR3 protein: CSGAGSSTDTQYF. The CDR3 nucleotides are TGCAGCGGAGCGGGTTCTAGCACAGATACGCAGTATTTT.

This clonotype came up many times. V gene TRBV6-2 or TRBV6-3 combines with J gene TRBJ1-5, with TRBD1 matching over 8 bases. V trimming: 2 bases; J trimming: 14 bases; junction bases outside the gene matches: 5. CDR3 length: 12 residues. Germline V lookup: CDR1 MNHEY, CDR2 SVGEGT. CDR3 in DNA: TGTGCCAGCAGTTACCGGGACAGGTGGAAGCATTTT. Amino acids: CASSYRDRWKHF.

V is TRBV24-1 and J is TRBJ2-1; D may correspond to TRBD1 or TRBD2 (5 bases each). The germline V gene encodes CDR1 KGHDR and CDR2 SFDVKD. V was shortened by 3 bases and J by 7 bases, with 15 bases between the two germline ends. The CDR3 has 15 amino acids. CDR3 sequence: CATSDPGTSGNEQFF. Written as DNA, the CDR3 is TGTGCCACCAGTGATCCCGGGACCTCCGGTAATGAGCAGTTCTTC.

This clonotype was seen many times. This chain uses TRBV10-3 with TRBJ1-2; a weak D match, TRBD1 (6 bases). The germline V and J ends were trimmed by 0 bases and 7 bases, with 15 bases remaining between them. CDR1 ENHRY and CDR2 SYGVKD come from the germline V gene. This CDR3 spans 15 amino acids. CDR3 protein: CAISESAGARAGYTF. The CDR3 bases are TGTGCCATCAGTGAGTCGGCAGGGGCGAGGGCTGGCTACACCTTC.

The table lists this clonotype with a few counts. The rearrangement joins TRBV11-2 to TRBJ1-2; TRBD1 might be the D (6 bases). This CDR3 has 13 amino acids. The V gene's germline CDR1 is SGHAT and CDR2 FQNNGV. V was shortened by 4 bases and J by 5 bases, with 11 bases between the two germline ends. The CDR3 spells CASSSGVFYGYTF. In DNA form, the CDR3 reads TGTGCCAGCAGCTCAGGGGTATTTTATGGCTACACCTTC.

As regards this clonotype: The germline gene is not matched at one end of the junction; a read error may be the cause. The chain carries TRBV6-5 and TRBJ2-7; D gene ambiguous. Germline V lookup: CDR1 MNHEY, CDR2 SVGAGI. CDR3 length: 14 residues. The CDR3 nucleotides read TGTGCCAGCAGTTGGCGCGATGGTGGATACGACCAGTACTTC. Translation: CASSWRDGGYDQYF.

The rearrangement links TRBV20-1 to TRBJ2-4; D may be TRBD1 (6 bases). This CDR3 contains 16 residues. CDR1 is DFQATT and CDR2 is SNEGSKA in the germline V gene (reference sequence). Trimming took 4 bases from V and 4 from J, leaving 20 bases between them. Written as DNA, the CDR3 is TGCAGTGCTATGCTGGGTGGGGGCTGGGTTAAAAACATTCAGTACTTC. It yields the protein CSAMLGGGWVKNIQYF.

This clonotype was seen many times. J is TRBJ2-1 and V is TRBV5-8; TRBD1 matches 7 bases. The CDR3 consists of 15 residues. In germline, CDR1 is SGHTS, CDR2 YDEGEE. V trimming: 5 bases; J trimming: 7 bases; junction bases outside the gene matches: 12. This chain's CDR3 is CASRMTGLGGNEQFF. The CDR3, as DNA: TGTGCCAGCAGAATGACAGGGCTTGGGGGAAATGAGCAGTTCTTC.

This clonotype has more than one count but fewer than ten. The V call is TRBV12-3 or TRBV12-4, the J call TRBJ1-5; D is perhaps TRBD1 (6 bases). Trimming cost V 2 bases and J 3 bases, with 11 bases left between them. This CDR3 comprises 15 residues. The CDR3 spells CASSLLAGANQPQHF. In DNA form, the CDR3 reads TGTGCCAGCAGTTTACTCGCAGGGGCCAATCAGCCCCAGCATTTT.

CDR3 DNA sequence: TGTGCCAGCTCACCACCAGGCAGCACAGATACGCAGTATTTT. Residues: CASSPPGSTDTQYF. V and J are TRBV18 and TRBJ2-3; D is unresolved. This CDR3 has 14 amino acids. Germline values: CDR1 KGHSH, CDR2 LQKENI. V gave up 0 bases and J gave up 0 bases, with 4 bases separating them.